The clone carrying this T cell receptor (beta chain) was counted at least ten times. This sample was taken from a study of T cells in Graves' hyperthyroidism and ophthalmopathy. Authors of the study amplified TCR beta CDR3 regions from RNA transcripts. The TCR CDR3 first-round RT-PCR relied on the HTBI primer set. MiXCR, run by TCRdb on the multiplex PCR reads, gives a single entry per CDR3 protein. The sample consists of about 540,000 distinct CDR3 sequences, under 60% of them appearing once. The sequenced sample consisted of peripheral blood or thyroid tissue (not recorded which). The source of this sequence is a woman under 30 with Graves' hyperthyroidism.

This CDR3 reads CASSDWGGYTF. The CDR3 DNA reads TGTGCCAGCAGTGACTGGGGCGGCTACACCTTC. The rearrangement joins TRBV2 to TRBJ1-2; a weak D match, TRBD1 (5 bases). Germline V CDR1 and CDR2: SNHLY, FYNNEI. Between the trimmed V and J ends, which lost 3 bases and 8 bases, there was a span of 7 bases. The CDR3 extends over 11 amino acids.